This TCR beta chain was observed in a study of regulatory T cells in long-lasting Graves disease. This clonotype appeared a few times. Researchers made TCR beta libraries by using iRepertoire HTBI primers and running Arm-PCR on CDR3 regions. Each CDR3 protein is one row after TCRdb ran MiXCR on the multiplex PCR reads. The sample contains about 620,000 distinct CDR3 sequences, 15% to 20% of which appear only once. The time point denotes: newly diagnosed GD, antithyroid drugs for less than 3 months. There was RNA extracted from PBMCs, and the TCR library was made from it. V was clipped by 0 bases and J by 13 bases, with 7 bases between them. In germline, CDR1 is SNHLY, CDR2 FYNNEI. The length of the CDR3 is 11 residues. The same data also contributed to another study, on T cells in Graves' hyperthyroidism and ophthalmopathy.

The chain joins TRBV2 to TRBJ2-4; D uncertain. The input for sequencing was peripheral blood mononuclear cells (PBMCs), taken at new diagnosis, from a patient treated with antithyroid drugs. The sequence was collected from a young woman with Graves disease. CDR3 coding DNA: TGTGCCAGCAGTGAAGCGGATCAGCAGTACTTC. This translates into CASSEADQQYF. Full variable domain (missing parts from reference TRBV2 and TRBJ2-4): EPEVTQTPSHQVTQMGQEVILRCVPISNHLYFYWYRQILGQKVEFLVSFYNNEISEKSEIFDDQFSVERPDGSNFTLKIRSTKLEDSAMYFCASSEADQQYFGAGTRLSVL.